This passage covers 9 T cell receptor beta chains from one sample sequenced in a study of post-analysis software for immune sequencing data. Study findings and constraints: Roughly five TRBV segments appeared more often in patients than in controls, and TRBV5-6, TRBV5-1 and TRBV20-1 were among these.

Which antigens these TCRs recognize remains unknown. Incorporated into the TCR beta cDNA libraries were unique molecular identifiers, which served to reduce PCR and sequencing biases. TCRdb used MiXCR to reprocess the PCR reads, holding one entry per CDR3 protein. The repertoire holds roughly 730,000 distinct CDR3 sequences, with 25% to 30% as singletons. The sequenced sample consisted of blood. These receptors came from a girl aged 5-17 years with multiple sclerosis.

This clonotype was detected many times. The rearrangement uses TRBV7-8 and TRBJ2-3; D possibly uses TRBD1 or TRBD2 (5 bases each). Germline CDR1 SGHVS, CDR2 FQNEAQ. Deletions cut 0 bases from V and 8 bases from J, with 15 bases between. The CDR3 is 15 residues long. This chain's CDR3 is CASSLARGQQGTQYF. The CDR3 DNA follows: TGTGCCAGCAGCTTAGCGAGAGGGCAGCAGGGTACGCAGTATTTT.

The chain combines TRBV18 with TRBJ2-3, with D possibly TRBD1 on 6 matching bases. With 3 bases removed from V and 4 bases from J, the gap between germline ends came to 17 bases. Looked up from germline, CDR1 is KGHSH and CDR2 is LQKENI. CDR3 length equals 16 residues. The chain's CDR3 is CASSPRMGAVADTQYF. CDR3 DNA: TGTGCCAGCTCACCCCGAATGGGGGCGGTTGCAGATACGCAGTATTTT.

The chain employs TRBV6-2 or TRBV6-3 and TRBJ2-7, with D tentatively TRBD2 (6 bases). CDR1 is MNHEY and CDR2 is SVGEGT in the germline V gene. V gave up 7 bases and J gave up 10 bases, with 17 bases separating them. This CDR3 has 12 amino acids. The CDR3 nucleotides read TGTGCCAGCAAGATCGGCGGAGGGCCCCAGTACTTC. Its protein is CASKIGGGPQYF.

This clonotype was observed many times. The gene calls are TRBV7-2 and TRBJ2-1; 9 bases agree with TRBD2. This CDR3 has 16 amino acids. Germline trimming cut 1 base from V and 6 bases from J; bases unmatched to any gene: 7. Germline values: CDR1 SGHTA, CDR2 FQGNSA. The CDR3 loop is CASSLVAGGAPNEQFF. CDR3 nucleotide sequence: TGTGCCAGCAGCTTAGTCGCGGGAGGGGCCCCCAATGAGCAGTTCTTC.

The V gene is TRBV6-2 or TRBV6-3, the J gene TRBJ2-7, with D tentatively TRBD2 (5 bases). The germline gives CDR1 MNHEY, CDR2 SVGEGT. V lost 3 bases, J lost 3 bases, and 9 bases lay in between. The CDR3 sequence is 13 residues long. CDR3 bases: TGTGCCAGCAGTTATCCAGCGGACTACGAGCAGTACTTC. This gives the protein CASSYPADYEQYF.

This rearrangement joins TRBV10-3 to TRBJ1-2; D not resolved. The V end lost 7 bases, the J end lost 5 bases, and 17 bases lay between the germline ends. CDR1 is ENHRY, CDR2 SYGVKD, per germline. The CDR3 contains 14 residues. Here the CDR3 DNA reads TGTGCCATCATGTCGGACGGCCTCCGTTATGGCTACACCTTC. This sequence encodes CAIMSDGLRYGYTF.

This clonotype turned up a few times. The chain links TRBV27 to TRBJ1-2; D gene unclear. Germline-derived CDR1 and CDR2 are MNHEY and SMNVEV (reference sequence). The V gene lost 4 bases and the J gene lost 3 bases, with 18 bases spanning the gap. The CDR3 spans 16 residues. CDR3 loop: CASSYHPRRGHYGYTF. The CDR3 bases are TGTGCCAGCAGTTACCATCCTCGGAGAGGGCACTATGGCTACACCTTC.

CDR3 nucleotide sequence: TGTGCCAGCAGCGTAGAGGTTTCCACAGATACGCAGTATTTT. Its protein is CASSVEVSTDTQYF. The gene calls are TRBV9 and TRBJ2-3, with D unresolved. Germline V gene lookup returns CDR1 SGDLS and CDR2 YYNGEE. Trimming removed 0 bases at V and 2 bases at J, with 7 bases between. The CDR3 has 14 amino acids.

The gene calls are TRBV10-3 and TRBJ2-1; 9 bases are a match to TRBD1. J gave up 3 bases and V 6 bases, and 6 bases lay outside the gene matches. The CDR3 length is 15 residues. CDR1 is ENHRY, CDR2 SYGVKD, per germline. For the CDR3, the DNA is TGTGCCATCAGCGTACAGGGGGCCGACTACAATGAGCAGTTCTTC. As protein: CAISVQGADYNEQFF.